This TCR beta chain was documented in a study of long-term antiretroviral therapy in people with HIV. General study findings and limits: Blood was collected between the mid-2000s and the late 2010s, possibly under older ART regimens.

Remarks on this clone: Its matching antigen is unknown.

The run of the v3.0 immunoSEQ assay was at survey level. TCRdb's copy holds only in-frame clones and misses some; the assay was immunoSEQ multiplex PCR. Of roughly 18,000 clones listed, roughly 80% are singletons. Germline V gives CDR1 SQVTM, CDR2 ANQGSEA. CDR3 length: 11 amino acids. The ends were cut back, 4 bases at V and 7 bases at J, with 10 bases in the middle. The sample consisted of unsorted PBMCs, taken 2.9 years after starting antiretroviral therapy. The chain combines TRBV29-1 with TRBJ1-2; D is undetermined. The sequence came from a woman aged 25-40 years with HIV. The CDR3 reads CSVVSAGGYTF. CDR3 DNA sequence: TGCAGCGTTGTATCGGCGGGTGGCTACACCTTC.